A selection of T cell receptor beta chains follows, all from one sample in a study of OX40 agonist ivuxolimab in advanced cancers. Using immunoSEQ multiplex PCR, the repertoire was profiled, and TCRdb retains in-frame clones only, with some absent. The sample includes some 150,000 clones, roughly nine tenths of them seen just once. The sample here was CD4+ or CD8+ T cells sorted from blood, taken in a trial of the OX40 agonist ivuxolimab. These receptors all stem from an adult with an advanced solid tumor such as melanoma, head and neck, liver or kidney cancer. The CDR3 runs from the conserved cysteine through the conserved F or W. D genes are given only for firm matches. Size is stated for part of the rows, as once, few or many counts, or as a class when the clone is expanded.

J gene,V gene,clone size,D gene,CDR3 length,CDR3 protein,CDR3 DNA
TRBJ2-1,TRBV18,NA,TRBD2,15,CASSQTSVTYNEQFF,TGTGCCAGCTCACAAACTAGCGTAACCTACAATGAGCAGTTCTTC
TRBJ1-3,TRBV21-1,NA,NA,16,CASRKGRRRNRNTIYF,TGTGCCAGCAGGAAGGGGAGACGGCGGAACAGGAACACCATATATTTT
TRBJ1-5,TRBV28,NA,NA,15,CASSFDGVGNQPQHF,TGTGCCAGCAGTTTCGACGGGGTGGGCAATCAGCCCCAGCATTTT
TRBJ2-2,TRBV5-1,NA,TRBD2,15,CASATTSVNTGELFF,TGCGCCAGCGCCACGACTAGCGTTAACACCGGGGAGCTGTTTTTT
TRBJ2-7,TRBV19,NA,NA,14,CASSMGILAGEQYF,TGTGCCAGTAGTATGGGGATCCTGGCAGGCGAGCAGTACTTC
TRBJ2-3,TRBV28,NA,NA,12,CASTDLGDTQYF,TGTGCCAGCACCGATCTCGGTGATACGCAGTATTTT
TRBJ1-3,TRBV11-2,NA,NA,14,CASSLPIGGNTIYF,TGTGCCAGCAGCCTTCCGATAGGCGGAAACACCATATATTTT
TRBJ1-2,TRBV28,NA,NA,12,CASSLGGYGYTF,TGTGCCAGCAGTTTAGGGGGATATGGCTACACCTTC
TRBJ2-5,TRBV7-6,NA,TRBD1,14,CASSLMTGEETQYF,TGTGCCAGCAGCTTAATGACAGGGGAGGAGACCCAGTACTTC
TRBJ2-7,TRBV19,NA,TRBD1,16,CASSIGPQQGVYEQYF,TGTGCCAGTAGTATAGGCCCTCAACAGGGGGTCTACGAGCAGTACTTC
TRBJ2-7,TRBV29-1,NA,TRBD1,14,CSVAGTAYSYEQYF,TGCAGCGTCGCCGGGACAGCCTACTCCTACGAGCAGTACTTC
TRBJ1-4,TRBV21-1,NA,NA,15,CASSKVVRWDEKLFF,TGTGCCAGCAGCAAAGTTGTCCGATGGGATGAAAAACTGTTTTTT
TRBJ1-1,TRBV19,few,NA,12,CASSIQNTEAFF,TGTGCCAGTAGTATTCAGAACACTGAAGCTTTCTTT
TRBJ2-1,TRBV15,NA,NA,16,CATSRGLLGAYNEQFF,TGTGCCACCAGCAGGGGGCTTTTAGGGGCCTACAATGAGCAGTTCTTC
TRBJ1-4,TRBV27,NA,NA,16,CASSSLGGKMREKLFF,TGTGCCAGCAGTTCCCTAGGGGGGAAGATGCGTGAAAAACTGTTTTTT
TRBJ2-3,TRBV29-1,NA,NA,13,CSVDNPGTDTQYF,TGCAGCGTTGACAACCCCGGCACAGATACGCAGTATTTT
TRBJ1-1,TRBV4-1,NA,NA,14,CASSQDVDSTEAFF,TGCGCCAGCAGCCAAGACGTCGACAGCACTGAAGCTTTCTTT
TRBJ1-2,TRBV5-1,NA,NA,14,CASSLETANYGYTF,TGCGCCAGCAGCTTGGAAACGGCGAATTATGGCTACACCTTC
TRBJ1-1,TRBV9,NA,NA,14,CASSVSQGWTEAFF,TGTGCCAGCAGCGTAAGTCAGGGATGGACTGAAGCTTTCTTT
TRBJ2-1,TRBV7-3,NA,TRBD1,14,CASSLRPRQGEQFF,TGTGCCAGCAGCTTAAGACCCCGACAGGGTGAGCAGTTCTTC
TRBJ1-1,TRBV6-5,NA,NA,11,CASKLNTEAFF,TGTGCCAGCAAATTGAACACTGAAGCTTTCTTT
TRBJ1-1,TRBV7-2,NA,NA,13,CASRDQVNTEAFF,TGTGCCAGCAGGGACCAGGTGAACACTGAAGCTTTCTTT
TRBJ1-1,TRBV19,NA,TRBD1,16,CASRTTQGARNTEAFF,TGTGCCAGTAGAACAACTCAGGGGGCTCGGAACACTGAAGCTTTCTTT
TRBJ2-7,TRBV19,few,TRBD1,15,CASSVGQGSVAEQYF,TGTGCCAGTAGTGTGGGACAGGGGAGTGTCGCCGAGCAGTACTTC
TRBJ1-2,TRBV30,NA,NA,13,CAGRRVTNYGYTF,TGTGCCGGCCGCAGAGTAACTAACTATGGCTACACCTTC
TRBJ1-4,TRBV6-5,NA,NA,15,CASSSTSEGPGKLFF,TGTGCCAGCAGCTCGACCTCAGAGGGCCCAGGAAAACTGTTTTTT
TRBJ2-5,TRBV7-2,NA,NA,16,CASSLGRGGGQETQYF,TGTGCCAGCAGCTTAGGCAGGGGTGGGGGGCAAGAGACCCAGTACTTC
TRBJ1-1,TRBV6-1,NA,NA,13,CASRDGGGLEAFF,TGTGCCAGCAGGGACGGAGGGGGGCTTGAAGCTTTCTTT
TRBJ1-6,TRBV27,NA,TRBD1,14,CASSWTGNNSPLHF,TGTGCCAGCAGCTGGACAGGGAACAATTCACCCCTCCACTTT
TRBJ2-5,TRBV30,NA,NA,11,CAWSAGETQYF,TGTGCCTGGAGTGCGGGAGAGACCCAGTACTTC
TRBJ1-1,TRBV30,few,NA,12,CASVVPNTEAFF,TGTGCCTCCGTTGTCCCGAACACTGAAGCTTTCTTT
TRBJ1-4,TRBV13,NA,NA,15,CASSPRAPTNEKLFF,TGTGCCAGCAGCCCGCGGGCCCCAACTAATGAAAAACTGTTTTTT
TRBJ1-2,TRBV7-9,NA,NA,13,CASSLDLFSGYTF,TGTGCCAGCAGCTTAGATTTGTTCTCTGGCTACACCTTC
TRBJ1-2,TRBV28,NA,NA,16,CASSLGAGITNYGYTF,TGTGCCAGCAGTTTAGGGGCAGGGATAACTAACTATGGCTACACCTTC
TRBJ1-2,TRBV5-1,NA,NA,14,CASSFIGFNYGYTF,TGCGCCAGCAGCTTCATCGGCTTTAACTATGGCTACACCTTC
TRBJ1-1,TRBV19,NA,TRBD1,13,CASRGQGNTEAFF,TGTGCCAGTAGGGGACAGGGGAACACTGAAGCTTTCTTT
TRBJ1-4,TRBV11-2,NA,NA,15,CASSFRAATNEKLFF,TGTGCCAGCAGCTTTCGGGCAGCAACTAATGAAAAACTGTTTTTT
TRBJ1-2,TRBV9,few,NA,11,CATDGVGGYTF,TGTGCCACAGATGGGGTTGGAGGCTACACCTTC
TRBJ2-5,TRBV14,once,TRBD2,16,CASSQLGTSGRGAQYF,TGTGCCAGCAGCCAACTTGGGACTAGCGGGAGGGGAGCCCAGTACTTC
TRBJ2-2,TRBV4-1,NA,NA,18,CASSQGSLTSMRVGELFF,TGCGCCAGCAGCCAAGGGAGTCTAACTAGCATGAGGGTCGGGGAGCTGTTTTTT
TRBJ2-7,TRBV11-2,NA,TRBD1,13,CASSSTGANEQYF,TGTGCCAGCAGTTCTACAGGGGCCAACGAGCAGTACTTC
TRBJ1-2,TRBV30,once,NA,13,CAWSVGIGYGYTF,TGTGCCTGGAGTGTAGGGATTGGCTATGGCTACACCTTC
TRBJ2-1,TRBV25-1,NA,NA,15,CASSDSRGSYNEQFF,TGTGCCAGCAGTGACTCCAGGGGTTCCTACAATGAGCAGTTCTTC
TRBJ2-3,TRBV28,NA,NA,11,CASRSRVTQYF,TGTGCCAGCAGGAGTAGGGTGACGCAGTATTTT
TRBJ2-7,TRBV6-6,NA,NA,15,CASSRRAATDFEQYF,TGTGCCAGCAGCCGACGGGCGGCCACGGATTTCGAGCAGTACTTC
TRBJ2-5,TRBV27,NA,NA,15,CASSYVGGAPETQYF,TGTGCCAGCAGTTACGTTGGAGGGGCTCCGGAGACCCAGTACTTC
TRBJ1-5,TRBV18,few,NA,16,CASSPPGDHSNQPQHF,TGTGCCAGCTCACCACCCGGGGATCATAGCAATCAGCCCCAGCATTTT
TRBJ1-2,TRBV5-1,once,NA,14,CASSFDRPNYGYTF,TGCGCCAGCAGCTTTGACAGACCTAACTATGGCTACACCTTC
TRBJ2-1,TRBV10-3,NA,NA,12,CAISGQYNEQFF,TGTGCCATCAGTGGACAGTACAATGAGCAGTTCTTC
TRBJ1-1,TRBV2,NA,NA,14,CASSEKVGMTEAFF,TGTGCCAGCAGTGAAAAGGTTGGGATGACTGAAGCTTTCTTT
TRBJ2-1,TRBV7-9,once,TRBD2,15,CASSLDRDYYNEQFF,TGTGCCAGCAGTTTAGACCGGGACTACTACAATGAGCAGTTCTTC
TRBJ2-7,TRBV2,NA,TRBD1,14,CASRSGTDFYEQYF,TGTGCCAGCAGATCCGGGACAGATTTCTACGAGCAGTACTTC
TRBJ2-1,TRBV12-5,NA,NA,15,CASGLDRDRLNEQFF,TGTGCTAGTGGTTTGGACCGAGATAGGCTCAATGAGCAGTTCTTC
TRBJ2-2,TRBV18,NA,TRBD2,16,CASSPGLAGNTGELFF,TGTGCCAGCTCACCGGGACTAGCGGGGAACACCGGGGAGCTGTTTTTT
TRBJ1-4,TRBV7-7,NA,NA,15,CASSLGGGTNEKLFF,TGTGCTAGCAGCTTAGGTGGGGGGACTAATGAAAAACTGTTTTTT